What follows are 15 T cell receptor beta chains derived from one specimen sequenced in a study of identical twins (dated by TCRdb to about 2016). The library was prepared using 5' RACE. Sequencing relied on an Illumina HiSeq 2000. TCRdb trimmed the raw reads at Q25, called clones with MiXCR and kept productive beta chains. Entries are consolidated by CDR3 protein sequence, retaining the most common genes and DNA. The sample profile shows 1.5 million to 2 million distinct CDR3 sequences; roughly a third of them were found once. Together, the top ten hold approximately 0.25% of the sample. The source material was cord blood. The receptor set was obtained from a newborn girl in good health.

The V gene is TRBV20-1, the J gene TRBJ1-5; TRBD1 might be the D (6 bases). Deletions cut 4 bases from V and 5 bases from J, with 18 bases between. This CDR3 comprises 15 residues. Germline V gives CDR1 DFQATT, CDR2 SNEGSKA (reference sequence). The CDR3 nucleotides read TGCAGTGCTAACCTACCGGGACACTTGCATCAGCCCCAGCATTTT. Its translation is CSANLPGHLHQPQHF.

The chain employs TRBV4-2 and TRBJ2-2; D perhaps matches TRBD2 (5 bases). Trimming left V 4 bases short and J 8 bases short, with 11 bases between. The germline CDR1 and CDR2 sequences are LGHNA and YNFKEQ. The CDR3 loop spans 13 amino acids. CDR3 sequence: CASSRLTSGELFF. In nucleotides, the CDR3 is TGTGCCAGCAGCCGCCTAACTAGTGGGGAGCTGTTTTTT.

The CDR3 loop is CATREGTSLIGYNEQYF. Written as DNA, the CDR3 is TGTGCCACCAGAGAAGGGACTAGCTTGATAGGATACAATGAGCAGTACTTC. The chain joins TRBV15 to TRBJ2-7; 9 bases agree with TRBD2. CDR3 length: 17 residues. Germline V gene lookup returns CDR1 LNHNV and CDR2 YYDKDF (reference sequence). With 6 bases clipped from V and 7 bases from J, the junction kept 19 bases outside the gene matches.

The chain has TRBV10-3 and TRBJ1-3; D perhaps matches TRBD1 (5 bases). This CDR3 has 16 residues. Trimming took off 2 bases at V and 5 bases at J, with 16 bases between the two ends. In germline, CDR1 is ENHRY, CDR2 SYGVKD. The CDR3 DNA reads TGTGCCATCAGTGAGGCCCCGGGGCAGGGTCGAAACACCATATATTTT. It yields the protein CAISEAPGQGRNTIYF.

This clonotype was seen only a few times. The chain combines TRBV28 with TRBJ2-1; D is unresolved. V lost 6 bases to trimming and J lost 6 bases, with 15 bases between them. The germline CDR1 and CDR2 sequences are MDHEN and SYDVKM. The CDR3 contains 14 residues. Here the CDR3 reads CASSLPRVSNEQFF. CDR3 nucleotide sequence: TGTGCCAGCAGCCTTCCCCGAGTGAGCAATGAGCAGTTCTTC.

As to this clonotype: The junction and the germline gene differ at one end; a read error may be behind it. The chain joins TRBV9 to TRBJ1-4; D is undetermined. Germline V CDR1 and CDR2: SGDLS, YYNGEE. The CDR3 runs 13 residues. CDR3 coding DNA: TGTGCCTGCAGCGTTGGGACTAATGAAAAACTGTTTTTT. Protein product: CACSVGTNEKLFF. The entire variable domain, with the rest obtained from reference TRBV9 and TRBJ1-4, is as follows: DSGVTQTPKHLITATGQRVTLRCSPRSGDLSVYWYQQSLDQGLQFLIQYYNGEERAKGNILERFSAQQFPDLHSELNLSSLELGDSALYFCACSVGTNEKLFFGSGTQLSVL.

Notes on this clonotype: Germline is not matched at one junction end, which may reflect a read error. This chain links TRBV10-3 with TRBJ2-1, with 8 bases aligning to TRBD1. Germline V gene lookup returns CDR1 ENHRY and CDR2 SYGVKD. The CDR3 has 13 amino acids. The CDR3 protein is CATSETGENEEFF. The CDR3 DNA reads TGTGCCACGAGCGAGACAGGGGAGAATGAGGAGTTCTTC.

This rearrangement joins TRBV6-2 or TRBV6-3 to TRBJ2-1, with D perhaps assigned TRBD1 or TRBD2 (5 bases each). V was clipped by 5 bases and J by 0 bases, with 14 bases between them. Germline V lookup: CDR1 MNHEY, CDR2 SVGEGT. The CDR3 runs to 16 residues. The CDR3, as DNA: TGTGCCAGCAGTGTCATCGGGACCAACTCCTACAATGAGCAGTTCTTC. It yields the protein CASSVIGTNSYNEQFF.

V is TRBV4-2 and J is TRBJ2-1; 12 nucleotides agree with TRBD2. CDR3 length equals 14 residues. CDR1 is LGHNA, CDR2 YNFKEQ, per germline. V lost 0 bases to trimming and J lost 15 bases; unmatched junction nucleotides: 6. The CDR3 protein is CASSQDWTSGIGFF. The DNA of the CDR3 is TGTGCCAGCAGCCAAGATTGGACTAGCGGGATTGGGTTCTTC.

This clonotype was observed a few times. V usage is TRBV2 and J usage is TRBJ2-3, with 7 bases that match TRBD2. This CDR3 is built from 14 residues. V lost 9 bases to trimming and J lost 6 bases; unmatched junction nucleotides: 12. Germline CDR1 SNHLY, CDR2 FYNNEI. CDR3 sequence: CASGSGVKKDTQYF. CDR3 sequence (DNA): TGTGCCAGTGGGAGCGGGGTAAAGAAGGATACGCAGTATTTT.

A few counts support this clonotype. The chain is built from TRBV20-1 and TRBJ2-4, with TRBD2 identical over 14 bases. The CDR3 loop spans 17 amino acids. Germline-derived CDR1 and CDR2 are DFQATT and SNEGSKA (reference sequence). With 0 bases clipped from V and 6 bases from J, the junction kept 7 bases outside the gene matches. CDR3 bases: TGCAGTGCTAGAGATGAGTGGACTAGCGGGGGGAGAAACATTCAGTACTTC. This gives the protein CSARDEWTSGGRNIQYF.

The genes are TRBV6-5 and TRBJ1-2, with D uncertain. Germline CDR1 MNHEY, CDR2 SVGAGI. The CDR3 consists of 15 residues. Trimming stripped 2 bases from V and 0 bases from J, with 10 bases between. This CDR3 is CASSYLDTANYGYTF. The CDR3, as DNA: TGTGCCAGCAGTTACCTAGACACGGCTAACTATGGCTACACCTTC.

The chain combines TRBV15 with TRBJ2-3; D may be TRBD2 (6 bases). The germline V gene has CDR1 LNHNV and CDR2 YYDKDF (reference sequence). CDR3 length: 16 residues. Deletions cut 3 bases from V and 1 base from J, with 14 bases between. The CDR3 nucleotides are TGTGCCACCAGCAGGGTGGCGGGGCAAGGCACAGATACGCAGTATTTT. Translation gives CATSRVAGQGTDTQYF.

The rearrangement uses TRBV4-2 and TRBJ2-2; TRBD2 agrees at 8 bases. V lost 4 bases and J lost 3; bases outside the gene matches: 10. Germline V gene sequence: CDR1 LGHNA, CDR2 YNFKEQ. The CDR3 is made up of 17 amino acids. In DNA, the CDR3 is TGTGCCAGCAGCCCCGGCCCCGTAGCGGGGTACACCGGGGAGCTGTTTTTT. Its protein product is CASSPGPVAGYTGELFF.

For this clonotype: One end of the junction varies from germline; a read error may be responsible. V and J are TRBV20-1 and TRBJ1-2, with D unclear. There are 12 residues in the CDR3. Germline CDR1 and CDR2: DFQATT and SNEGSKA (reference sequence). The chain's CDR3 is CSARGGYYGDTF. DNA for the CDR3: TGCAGTGCTAGGGGCGGCTACTATGGCGACACCTTC.